Listed below are T cell receptor beta chains from one sample, sequenced in a study of shared clonotypes between healthy human individuals. The assay was immunoSEQ multiplex PCR, and TCRdb's table has in-frame clones only and misses some. This table holds more than 900,000 clones, around 78% found once. The specimen was memory CD4+ T cells from PBMCs. These TCRs come from a man younger than 30 in good health. Some clones in this sample may be carry-over from other donors' samples. The CDR3 runs from the conserved cysteine through the conserved F or W. Each record gives: V gene, CDR3 protein.

>TRBV7-3
CASSLRPRGLTGELFF
>TRBV28
CASSFGQVVETQYF
>TRBV30
CAWRGWVERAFF
>TRBV25-1
CASTPLQGLNTEAFF
>TRBV19
CASSMVGVGNQPQHF
>TRBV4-1
CASSRTGGGTDTQYF
>TRBV27
CASSPRGQTQYF
>TRBV10-3
CAINAESSYNEQFF
>TRBV6-5
CASRPAGTGKHEQYF
>TRBV10-1
CASRPAGLEVPYEQYF
>TRBV6-1
CASSADRLSTEAFF
>TRBV10-3
CAISESGVGGNTIYF
>TRBV28
CASRNVQGLNQPQHF
>TRBV7-7
CASSSLATGKQYF
>TRBV2
CASSEEGSGGETQYF
>TRBV5-1
CASSYTGTMNTEAFF
>TRBV27
CASTPRDASNTEAFF
>TRBV5-1
CASSSVGGKEKLFF
>TRBV4-1
CASSPRAADQGNTIYF
>TRBV6-6
CASSYGTSNTGELFF
>TRBV25-1
CASSEYSDAAQHF
>TRBV15
CATSRDGVRGWSETQYF
>TRBV9
CASSARPGQGNEQFF
>TRBV7-8
CASSAHRDSPSGYTF
>TRBV9
CASSAGQPLYNEQFF
>TRBV28
CASRKKQRSGAEQYF
>TRBV7-3
CASDHPGETQYF
>TRBV6-1
CASSEIRVRPGAGELFF
>TRBV6-5
CASSLREYQETQYF
>TRBV28
CASSLTAPWVQETQYF
>TRBV27
CASSFGYTQYF
>TRBV7-9
CASSLRKRGGGELFF
>TRBV7-9
CASSFGGSQPQHF
>TRBV6-4
CASSGQNTGELFF
>TRBV6-1
CASSVGDRPGTQYF
>TRBV7-9
CASSRDSGAENNQPQHF
>TRBV5-1
CASSSMDRATEAFF
>TRBV30
CAWSVLGTQPYNEQFF
>TRBV5-1
CASSALPSSSYNEQFF
>TRBV5-4
CASNERGNQETQYF
>TRBV19
CASTSFGSLDYQPQHF
>TRBV28
CASESPPGRRGNAEAFF
>TRBV11-3
CASSSTGKETQYF
>TRBV7-3
CASSLTPSYNEQFF
>TRBV28
CASIGGALSGNTIYF
>TRBV28
CASSEGSGSSYNEQFF